The rows below give T cell receptor beta chains drawn from one sample of a study of beta chain features in type 1 diabetes. Some clones are missing from TCRdb's copy, which holds only in-frame ones; the method was immunoSEQ multiplex PCR. Among fewer than 350,000 clones, about 18% were seen once, and the ten largest hold approximately 0.043%. Specimen: naive CD4+ T cells from blood. These TCRs come from a woman in her late teens or twenties in good health. Each CDR3 is given with its conserved first and last residue. The order of the fields is J gene, D gene, clone size, V gene, CDR3 DNA, CDR3 protein. D genes are given only for firm matches. Clone size is not always given. Where it is, it says once, few, many or a class for expanded clones.

j_call: TRBJ1-1; d_call: NA; clone_size: once; v_call: TRBV27; cdr3_nt: TGTGCCAGCAGCAAGCGGGGGTATTGGACTGAAGCTTTCTTT; cdr3_aa: CASSKRGYWTEAFF
j_call: TRBJ2-7; d_call: NA; clone_size: NA; v_call: TRBV6-1; cdr3_nt: TGTGCCAGCAGTGAAGGGGGCATCGTAGAGCAGTACTTC; cdr3_aa: CASSEGGIVEQYF
j_call: TRBJ2-4; d_call: TRBD2; clone_size: few; v_call: TRBV30; cdr3_nt: TGTGCCTGGAGTGTACGGCGGGCTAGCGGGCCGAACATTCAGTACTTC; cdr3_aa: CAWSVRRASGPNIQYF
j_call: TRBJ2-2; d_call: NA; clone_size: NA; v_call: TRBV2; cdr3_nt: TGTGCCAGCAGTGAACTAAGCACGATCAACACCGGGGAGCTGTTTTTT; cdr3_aa: CASSELSTINTGELFF
j_call: TRBJ2-3; d_call: TRBD2; clone_size: NA; v_call: TRBV29-1; cdr3_nt: TGCAGCGTTCAGACTAGCGGCAGAAGAGATACGCAGTATTTT; cdr3_aa: CSVQTSGRRDTQYF
j_call: TRBJ2-7; d_call: TRBD1; clone_size: NA; v_call: TRBV29-1; cdr3_nt: TGCAGCGTTGTACAGGGGGGAACCTACGAGCAGTACTTC; cdr3_aa: CSVVQGGTYEQYF
j_call: TRBJ1-6; d_call: TRBD1; clone_size: NA; v_call: TRBV7-9; cdr3_nt: TGTGCCAGCAGCTCATGGGACAGCAGATCACCCCTCCACTTT; cdr3_aa: CASSSWDSRSPLHF
j_call: TRBJ2-1; d_call: TRBD2; clone_size: few; v_call: TRBV6-5; cdr3_nt: TGTGCCAGCAGTCCGGGAGGCAATGAGCAGTTCTTC; cdr3_aa: CASSPGGNEQFF
j_call: TRBJ2-7; d_call: TRBD2; clone_size: NA; v_call: TRBV5-4; cdr3_nt: TGTGCCAGCAGCGGGGGAGGGACGGTGATACCCTACGAGCAGTACTTC; cdr3_aa: CASSGGGTVIPYEQYF
j_call: TRBJ1-5; d_call: NA; clone_size: few; v_call: TRBV2; cdr3_nt: TGTGCCAGCAGCCTCTTTCAGGGGTTTAATAGCAATCAGCCCCAGCATTTT; cdr3_aa: CASSLFQGFNSNQPQHF
j_call: TRBJ1-4; d_call: NA; clone_size: few; v_call: TRBV19; cdr3_nt: TGTGCCACCAGGACATCCGGTAATGAAAAACTGTTTTTT; cdr3_aa: CATRTSGNEKLFF
j_call: TRBJ1-2; d_call: NA; clone_size: NA; v_call: TRBV14; cdr3_nt: TGTGCCAGCAGCCATCGGAGGAATCCGATGGGCTACACCTTC; cdr3_aa: CASSHRRNPMGYTF